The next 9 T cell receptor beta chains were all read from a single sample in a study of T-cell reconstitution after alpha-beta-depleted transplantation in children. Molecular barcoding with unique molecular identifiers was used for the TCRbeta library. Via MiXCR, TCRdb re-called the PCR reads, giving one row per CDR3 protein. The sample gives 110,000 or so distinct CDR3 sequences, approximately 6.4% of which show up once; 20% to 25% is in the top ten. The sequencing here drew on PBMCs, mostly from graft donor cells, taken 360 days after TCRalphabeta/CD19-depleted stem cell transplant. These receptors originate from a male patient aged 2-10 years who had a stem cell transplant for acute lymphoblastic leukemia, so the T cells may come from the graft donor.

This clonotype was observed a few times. CDR3 region: CASSLSPDHEQYF. The CDR3 DNA follows: TGTGCCAGCAGTTTATCGCCCGACCACGAGCAGTACTTC. The chain employs TRBV27 and TRBJ2-7; no clear D gene. V lost 0 bases and J lost 5, with 8 bases in between. Germline V lookup: CDR1 MNHEY, CDR2 SMNVEV (reference sequence). The CDR3 is 13 amino acids.

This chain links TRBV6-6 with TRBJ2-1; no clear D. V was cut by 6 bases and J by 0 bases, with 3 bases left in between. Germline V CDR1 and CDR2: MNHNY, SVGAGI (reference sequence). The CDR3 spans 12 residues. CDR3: CASRGSYNEQFF. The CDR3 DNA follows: TGTGCCAGCAGAGGCTCCTACAATGAGCAGTTCTTC.

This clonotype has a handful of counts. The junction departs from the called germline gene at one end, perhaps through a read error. As DNA, the CDR3 is TGTGCCAGCAGCGTATCTGCAGGGTCGTTTGTTCCACCATACTTC. Protein: CASSVSAGSFVPPYF. The chain uses TRBV9 and TRBJ1-2, with a possible D match to TRBD1 (5 bases). Germline CDR1 and CDR2: SGDLS and YYNGEE. The CDR3 has 15 residues.

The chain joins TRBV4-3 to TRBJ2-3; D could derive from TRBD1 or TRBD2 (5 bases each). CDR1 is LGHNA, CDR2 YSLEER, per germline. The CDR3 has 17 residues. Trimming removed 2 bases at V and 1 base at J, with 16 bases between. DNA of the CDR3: TGCGCCAGCAGCCAATCCCCCCCGGGACGGGGCACAGATACGCAGTATTTT. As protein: CASSQSPPGRGTDTQYF.

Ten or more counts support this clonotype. CDR3 bases: TGTGCCAGCAGCCCCCGGGGCGGGTCATCCTACAATGAGCAGTTCTTC. This sequence encodes CASSPRGGSSYNEQFF. The rearrangement links TRBV7-2 to TRBJ2-1; D may correspond to TRBD1 or TRBD2 (5 bases each). CDR3 length equals 16 residues. V was pared by 5 bases and J by 1 base, with 15 bases between. The germline V gene encodes CDR1 SGHTA and CDR2 FQGNSA.

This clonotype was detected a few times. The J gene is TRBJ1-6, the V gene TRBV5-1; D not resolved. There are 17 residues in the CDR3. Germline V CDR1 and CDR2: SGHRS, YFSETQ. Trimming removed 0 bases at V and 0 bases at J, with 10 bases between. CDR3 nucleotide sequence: TGCGCCAGCAGCTTGGTTGGATTAAGCTCCTATAATTCACCCCTCCACTTT. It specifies CASSLVGLSSYNSPLHF.

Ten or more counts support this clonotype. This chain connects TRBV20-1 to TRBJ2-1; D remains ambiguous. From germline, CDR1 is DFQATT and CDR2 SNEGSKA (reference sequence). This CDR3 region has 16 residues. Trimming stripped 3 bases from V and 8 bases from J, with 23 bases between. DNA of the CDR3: TGCAGTGCTAGGTTGGGGATGGGCCGAAAGGCCTATGAGCAGTTCTTC. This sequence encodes CSARLGMGRKAYEQFF.

CDR3 nucleotides: TGTGCCAGCAGCGTAACGGGGAGCCAGAGGAATGAGCAGTTCTTC. Translation gives CASSVTGSQRNEQFF. The V call is TRBV9, the J call TRBJ2-1, with D possibly matching TRBD2 (5 bases). V lost 1 base to trimming and J lost 7 bases, with 15 bases between them. From germline, CDR1 is SGDLS and CDR2 YYNGEE. The CDR3 sequence is 15 residues long.

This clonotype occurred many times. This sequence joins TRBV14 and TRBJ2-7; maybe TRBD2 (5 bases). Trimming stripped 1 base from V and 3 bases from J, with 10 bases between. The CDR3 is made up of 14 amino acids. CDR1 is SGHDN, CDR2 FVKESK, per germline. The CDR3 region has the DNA TGTGCCAGCAGCCAAGTCGGGAACGGCTACGAGCAGTACTTC. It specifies CASSQVGNGYEQYF.